These 18 T cell receptor beta chains came from one sample sequenced in a study of beta chain features in type 1 diabetes. Overall study results and limits: Type 1 diabetes patients showed a moderate but significant shortening of TCRB CDR3s in all four CD4+ subsets.

Expressed TCRB transcripts were sequenced after all isolated RNA was converted to cDNA. TCRdb keeps only in-frame clones here, not all; method: immunoSEQ multiplex PCR. This sample carries more than 150,000 clones, 8.5% to 10% of them seen once, and the ten largest clones take 0.7%. Their target antigens are unknown. Sequenced material: central memory CD4+ T cells from blood. The origin of the receptors is a woman under 40 with type 1 diabetes.

This clone was seen more than once but under ten times. V is TRBV21-1 and J is TRBJ2-5; TRBD1 is the table's D call, not checked against the DNA. TRBV21-1 is a pseudogene. The CDR3 covers 15 residues. DNA of the CDR3: TGTGCCAGCAGCCGCGGACAGGGAGGAGGAGAGACCCAGTACTTC. Encoded protein: CASSRGQGGGETQYF.

V usage is TRBV5-1 and J usage is TRBJ1-1, with D perhaps TRBD1 (6 bases). Germline values: CDR1 SGHRS, CDR2 YFSETQ. V dropped 4 bases and J dropped 5 bases, with 15 bases sitting between them. The CDR3 extends over 14 amino acids. The CDR3 region is CASSGQGRGTEAFF. CDR3 in DNA: TGCGCCAGCAGCGGGCAGGGGAGGGGGACTGAAGCTTTCTTT.

This clone was recorded a few times. V is TRBV28 and J is TRBJ2-4; maybe TRBD1 (5 bases). Germline-derived CDR1 and CDR2 are MDHEN and SYDVKM. The length of the CDR3 is 12 residues. V shed 6 bases and J shed 12 bases, with 15 bases lying between them. Here the CDR3 DNA reads TGTGCCAGCAGCCCGGCCGACAGCGCTCAGTACTTC. Translating it yields CASSPADSAQYF.

The rearrangement links TRBV5-4 to TRBJ2-1, with 12 bases identical to TRBD2. The CDR3 is 16 residues long. Germline V gene sequence: CDR1 SGHNT, CDR2 YYREEE (reference sequence). Unmatched junction bases numbered 4, after V lost 4 bases and J lost 2 bases. The CDR3 DNA follows: TGTGCCAGCAGCCCCCGGACTAGCGGGACCTACAATGAGCAGTTCTTC. Its translation is CASSPRTSGTYNEQFF.

In its sample, this clone was seen a few times. The DNA for the CDR3 is TGTGCCAGCAGCCAACCCGGGACAGGAGGCACCGGGGAGCTGTTTTTT. This gives the protein CASSQPGTGGTGELFF. The genes are TRBV28 and TRBJ2-2; 8 nucleotides match TRBD1. Germline CDR1 is MDHEN and CDR2 is SYDVKM. V trimming: 6 bases; J trimming: 4 bases; junction bases outside the gene matches: 10. CDR3 length equals 16 residues.

This clone was picked up many times. The CDR3 DNA is TGTGCCAGCAGTTCTCCGACTAGCGGGAGAGGTGAGCAGTTCTTC. It encodes CASSSPTSGRGEQFF. The rearrangement links TRBV28 to TRBJ2-1, with TRBD2 matching 12 bases. CDR3 length: 15 residues. Trimming took 4 bases from V and 9 from J; bases not matched to a gene: 7. Germline loops: CDR1 MDHEN, CDR2 SYDVKM. The full variable domain, its missing parts supplied by reference TRBV28 and TRBJ2-1, is DVKVTQSSRYLVKRTGEKVFLECVQDMDHENMFWYRQDPGLGLRLIYFSYDVKMKEKGDIPEGYSVSREKKERFSLILESASTNQTSMYLCASSSPTSGRGEQFFGPGTRLTVL.

The chain is built from TRBV5-1 and TRBJ2-2; TRBD2 agrees at 8 bases. This CDR3 has 15 residues. Germline CDR1 and CDR2: SGHRS and YFSETQ. The junction had 5 bases not matched to a gene; V was cut back by 4 bases and J by 3 bases. In nucleotides, the CDR3 is TGCGCCAGCAGCCCGGGACTAGTGGACACCGGGGAGCTGTTTTTT. It yields the protein CASSPGLVDTGELFF.

In this sample, this clone turned up a few times. This sequence joins TRBV10-3 and TRBJ2-3; maybe TRBD2 (6 bases). CDR3 length equals 13 residues. The V end lost 8 bases, the J end lost 4 bases, and 13 bases lay between the germline ends. CDR1 ENHRY and CDR2 SYGVKD come from the germline V gene. Written as DNA, the CDR3 is TGTGCCATCGGAGGGCCCCGGTCAGATACGCAGTATTTT. Protein product: CAIGGPRSDTQYF.

This clone was detected a few times. The chain couples TRBV18 to TRBJ2-1, with 10 bases identical to TRBD2. This CDR3 region has 17 residues. The junction had 10 bases not matched to a gene; V was cut back by 4 bases and J by 4 bases. Germline V gene lookup returns CDR1 KGHSH and CDR2 LQKENI. As DNA, the CDR3 is TGTGCCAGCTCACGGACCCATACTAGCGGGATTTACAATGAGCAGTTCTTC. Translated: CASSRTHTSGIYNEQFF.

This clone was counted a few times. The rearrangement uses TRBV7-9 and TRBJ1-2; 7 nucleotides match TRBD1. The CDR3 is 13 amino acids. Germline V gene sequence: CDR1 SEHNR, CDR2 FQNEAQ (reference sequence). V dropped 6 bases and J dropped 4; count of bases not matched to a gene: 5. The DNA of the CDR3 is TGTGCCAGCAGTACAGGGGAATTCTATGGCTACACCTTC. It codes for CASSTGEFYGYTF.

Only a few counts were recorded for this clone. The chain employs TRBV5-5 and TRBJ1-4, with TRBD1 matching over 8 bases. The CDR3 totals 14 residues. With V trimmed by 4 bases and J by 8 bases, 7 bases remained unmatched. CDR1 and CDR2 (germline): SGHKS, YYEKEE (reference sequence). The CDR3 nucleotides are TGTGCCAGCAGCCTGCGGACAGGGAGGGAAAAACTGTTTTTT. It is translated as CASSLRTGREKLFF.

The V and J genes are TRBV5-5 and TRBJ2-7, with D unresolved. The CDR3 extends over 15 amino acids. The V and J ends lost 0 bases and 3 bases respectively, with 13 bases between them. CDR1 is SGHKS, CDR2 YYEKEE, per germline (reference sequence). This CDR3 is CASSLGLGRFYEQYF. CDR3 DNA sequence: TGTGCCAGCAGCTTGGGTCTTGGCAGATTCTACGAGCAGTACTTC.

Only a few counts were recorded for this clone. V gene TRBV4-1 combines with J gene TRBJ1-2; 9 bases are shared with TRBD1. With 3 bases clipped from V and 9 bases from J, the junction kept 8 bases outside the gene matches. From germline, CDR1 is MGHRA and CDR2 YSYEKL. There are 14 residues in the CDR3. CDR3 in DNA: TGCGCCAGCAGCCATCCCCGACAGGGGGATCGCTACACCTTC. It codes for CASSHPRQGDRYTF.

The rearrangement links TRBV5-4 to TRBJ2-3; 10 positions match TRBD1. V lost 4 bases and J lost 4; bases outside the gene matches: 12. This CDR3 comprises 17 residues. Germline CDR1 reads SGHNT; CDR2 reads YYREEE (reference sequence). The CDR3: CASSPNSDRGRADTQYF. In DNA form, the CDR3 reads TGTGCCAGCAGCCCTAACAGCGACAGGGGGCGTGCAGATACGCAGTATTTT.

The genes are TRBV7-9 and TRBJ1-5; D unclear. Germline V gene sequence: CDR1 SEHNR, CDR2 FQNEAQ (reference sequence). Between the trimmed V and J ends, which lost 4 bases and 7 bases, there was a span of 8 bases. The CDR3 totals 12 residues. The CDR3 here is CASSSPRQPQHF. CDR3 nucleotides: TGTGCCAGCAGCTCCCCTCGGCAGCCCCAGCATTTT.

J is TRBJ2-3 and V is TRBV29-1, with TRBD2 matching 8 bases. The CDR3 length is 12 residues. Germline values: CDR1 SQVTM, CDR2 ANQGSEA. V was pared by 7 bases and J by 6 bases, with 6 bases of the junction left unmatched. CDR3 in amino acids: CSGESGSDTQYF. CDR3 nucleotides: TGCAGCGGAGAGAGCGGGAGCGATACGCAGTATTTT.

Only a few counts were recorded for this clone. The chain joins TRBV30 to TRBJ1-3; D remains ambiguous. The CDR3 is 12 amino acids. Trimming left V 1 base short and J 4 bases short, with 5 bases between. Germline CDR1 GTSNPN, CDR2 SVGIG (reference sequence). The CDR3: CAWSEQGNTIYF. The CDR3 DNA sequence: TGTGCCTGGAGTGAACAGGGAAACACCATATATTTT.

V gene TRBV11-2 combines with J gene TRBJ2-5; weak D call: TRBD1 (5 bases). V was clipped by 5 bases and J by 5 bases, with 12 bases between them. The CDR3 is 13 residues long. The germline CDR1 and CDR2 sequences are SGHAT and FQNNGV. CDR3 in amino acids: CASSTAGMETQYF. CDR3 sequence (DNA): TGTGCCAGCAGCACGGCAGGGATGGAGACCCAGTACTTC. The entire variable domain, with the rest obtained from reference TRBV11-2 and TRBJ2-5, is as follows: EAGVAQSPRYKIIEKRQSVAFWCNPISGHATLYWYQQILGQGPKLLIQFQNNGVVDDSQLPKDRFSAERLKGVDSTLKIQPAKLEDSAVYLCASSTAGMETQYFGPGTRLLVL.